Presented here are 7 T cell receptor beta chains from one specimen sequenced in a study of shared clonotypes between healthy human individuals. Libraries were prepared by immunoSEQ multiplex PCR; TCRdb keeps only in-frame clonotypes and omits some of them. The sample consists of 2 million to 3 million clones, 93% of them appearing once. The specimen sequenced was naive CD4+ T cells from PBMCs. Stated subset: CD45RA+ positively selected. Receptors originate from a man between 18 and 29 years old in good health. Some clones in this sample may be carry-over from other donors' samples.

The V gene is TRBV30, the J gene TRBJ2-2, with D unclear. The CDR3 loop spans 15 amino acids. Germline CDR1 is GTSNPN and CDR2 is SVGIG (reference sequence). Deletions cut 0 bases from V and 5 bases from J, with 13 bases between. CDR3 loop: CAWSVLPPYTGELFF. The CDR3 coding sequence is TGTGCCTGGAGTGTTTTGCCTCCTTATACCGGGGAGCTGTTTTTT.

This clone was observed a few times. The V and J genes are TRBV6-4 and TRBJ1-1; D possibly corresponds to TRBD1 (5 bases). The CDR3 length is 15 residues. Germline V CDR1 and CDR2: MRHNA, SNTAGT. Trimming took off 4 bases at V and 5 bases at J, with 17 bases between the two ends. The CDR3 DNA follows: TGTGCCAGCAGTGTCCTCGGGACCCGGGATACTGAAGCTTTCTTT. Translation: CASSVLGTRDTEAFF.

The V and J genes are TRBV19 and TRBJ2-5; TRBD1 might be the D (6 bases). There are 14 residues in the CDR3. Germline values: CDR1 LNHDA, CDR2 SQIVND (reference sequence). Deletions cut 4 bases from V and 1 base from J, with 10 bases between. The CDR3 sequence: CASSNRDTQETQYF. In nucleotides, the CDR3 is TGTGCCAGTAGTAACCGGGACACCCAAGAGACCCAGTACTTC.

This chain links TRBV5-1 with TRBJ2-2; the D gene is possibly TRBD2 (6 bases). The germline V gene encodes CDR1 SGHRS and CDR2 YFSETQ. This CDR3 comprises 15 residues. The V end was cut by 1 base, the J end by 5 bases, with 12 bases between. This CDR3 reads CASSLLAERTGELFF. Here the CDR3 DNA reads TGCGCCAGCAGCTTGTTAGCGGAGCGAACCGGGGAGCTGTTTTTT.

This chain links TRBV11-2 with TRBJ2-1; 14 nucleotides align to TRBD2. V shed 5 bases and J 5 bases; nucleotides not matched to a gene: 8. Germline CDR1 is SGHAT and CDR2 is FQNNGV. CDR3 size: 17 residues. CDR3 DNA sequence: TGTGCCAGCAGCGATCGACTAGCGGGAGGGCCCCACAATGAGCAGTTCTTC. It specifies CASSDRLAGGPHNEQFF.

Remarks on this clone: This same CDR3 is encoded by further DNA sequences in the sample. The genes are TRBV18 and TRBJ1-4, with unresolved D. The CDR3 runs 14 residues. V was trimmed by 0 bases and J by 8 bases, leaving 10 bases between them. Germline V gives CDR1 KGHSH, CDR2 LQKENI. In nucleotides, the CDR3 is TGTGCCAGCTCACCACCGGGGTCGGGGGAAAAACTGTTTTTT. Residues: CASSPPGSGEKLFF.

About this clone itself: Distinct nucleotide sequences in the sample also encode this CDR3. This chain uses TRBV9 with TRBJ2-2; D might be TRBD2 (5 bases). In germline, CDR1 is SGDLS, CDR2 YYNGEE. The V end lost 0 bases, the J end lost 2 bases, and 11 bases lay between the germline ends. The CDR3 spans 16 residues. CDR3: CASSVASGKNTGELFF. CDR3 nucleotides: TGTGCCAGCAGCGTAGCTTCGGGAAAAAACACCGGGGAGCTGTTTTTT.